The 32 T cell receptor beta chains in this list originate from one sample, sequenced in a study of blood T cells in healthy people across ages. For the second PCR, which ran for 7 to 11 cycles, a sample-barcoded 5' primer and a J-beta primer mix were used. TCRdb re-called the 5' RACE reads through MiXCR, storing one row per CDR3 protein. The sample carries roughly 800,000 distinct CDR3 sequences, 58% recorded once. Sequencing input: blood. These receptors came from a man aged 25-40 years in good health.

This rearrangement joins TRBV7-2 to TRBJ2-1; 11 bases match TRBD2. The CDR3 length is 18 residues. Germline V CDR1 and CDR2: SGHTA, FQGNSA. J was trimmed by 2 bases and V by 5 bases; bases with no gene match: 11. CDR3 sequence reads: CASSTLAGAAYPYNEQFF. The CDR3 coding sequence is TGTGCCAGCAGCACACTAGCGGGAGCCGCCTATCCCTACAATGAGCAGTTCTTC.

CDR3 sequence reads: CAISLSDRGRETQYF. The CDR3 DNA sequence: TGTGCCATCAGTCTATCGGACAGGGGGAGAGAGACCCAGTACTTC. The chain couples TRBV10-3 to TRBJ2-5, with TRBD1 identical over 10 bases. Germline V lookup: CDR1 ENHRY, CDR2 SYGVKD. The CDR3 runs 15 residues. Unmatched junction bases numbered 7, after V lost 5 bases and J lost 4 bases.

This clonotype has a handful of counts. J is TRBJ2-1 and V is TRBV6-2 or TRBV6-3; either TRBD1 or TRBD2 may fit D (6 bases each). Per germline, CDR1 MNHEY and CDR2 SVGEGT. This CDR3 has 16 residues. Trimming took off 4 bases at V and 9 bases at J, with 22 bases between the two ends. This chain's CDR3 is CASSSWTNHYRVEQFF. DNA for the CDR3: TGTGCCAGCAGTTCTTGGACTAACCATTACAGGGTTGAGCAGTTCTTC.

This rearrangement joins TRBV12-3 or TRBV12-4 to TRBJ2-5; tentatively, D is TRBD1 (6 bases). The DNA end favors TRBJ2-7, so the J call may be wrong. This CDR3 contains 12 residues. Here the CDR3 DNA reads TGTGCCAGCACCAACAGGGCCTACGAGCAGTACTTC. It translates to CASTNRAYEQYF.

DNA of the CDR3: TGTGCCAGCAGCAGGCTAGCGGGGGGCCCTAGAACCTACAATGAGCAGTTCTTC. This gives the protein CASSRLAGGPRTYNEQFF. The genes are TRBV9 and TRBJ2-1, with 11 bases aligning to TRBD2. The CDR3 has 18 residues. V trimming: 4 bases; J trimming: 2 bases; junction bases outside the gene matches: 11. The germline CDR1 and CDR2 sequences are SGDLS and YYNGEE.

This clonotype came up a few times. The CDR3: CASSESLAGGEGTQYF. CDR3 DNA: TGCGCCAGCAGTGAGTCTCTAGCGGGGGGCGAAGGGACCCAGTACTTC. The rearrangement links TRBV10-1 to TRBJ2-5, with 11 bases lining up with TRBD2. After removal of 0 bases from V and 7 bases from J, the junction contained 7 bases not matched to a gene. This CDR3 has 16 residues. CDR1 is WNHNN, CDR2 SYGVQD, per germline (reference sequence).

DNA for the CDR3: TGTGCCAGCTCACCAGAGACACCTCTTTCCTACAATGAGCAGTTCTTC. Translating it yields CASSPETPLSYNEQFF. The chain links TRBV18 to TRBJ2-1; D unresolved. The CDR3 covers 16 residues. V lost 2 bases to trimming and J lost 1 base, with 12 bases between them. The germline V gene encodes CDR1 KGHSH and CDR2 LQKENI.

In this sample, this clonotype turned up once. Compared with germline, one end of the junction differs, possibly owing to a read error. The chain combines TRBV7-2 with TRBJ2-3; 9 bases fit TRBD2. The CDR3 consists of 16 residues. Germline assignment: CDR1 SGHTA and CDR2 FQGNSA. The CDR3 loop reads CASSVGLASSTATQYF. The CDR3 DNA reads TGTGCCAGCAGCGTCGGACTAGCGAGTTCCACAGCTACGCAGTATTTT.

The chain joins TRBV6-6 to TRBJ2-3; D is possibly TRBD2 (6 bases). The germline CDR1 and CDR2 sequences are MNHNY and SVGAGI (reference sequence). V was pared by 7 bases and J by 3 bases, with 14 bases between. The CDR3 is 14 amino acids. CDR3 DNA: TGTGCCAGCACGGAGGGTAAAGCTACAGATACGCAGTATTTT. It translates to CASTEGKATDTQYF.

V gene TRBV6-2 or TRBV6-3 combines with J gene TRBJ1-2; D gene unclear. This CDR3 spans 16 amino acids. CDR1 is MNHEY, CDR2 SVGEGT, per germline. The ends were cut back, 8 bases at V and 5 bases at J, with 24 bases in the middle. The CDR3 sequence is CASLSRWSKGFYGYTF. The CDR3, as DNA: TGTGCCAGCCTCAGCCGATGGAGTAAAGGGTTTTATGGCTACACCTTC.

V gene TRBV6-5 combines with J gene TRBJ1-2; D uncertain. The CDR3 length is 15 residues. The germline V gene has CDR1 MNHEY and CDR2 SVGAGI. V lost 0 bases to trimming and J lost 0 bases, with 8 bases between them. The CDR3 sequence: CASSYSSRPNYGYTF. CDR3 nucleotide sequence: TGTGCCAGCAGTTACTCGAGCAGGCCTAACTATGGCTACACCTTC.

CDR3 amino acids: CASRPHRNTEAFF. Written as DNA, the CDR3 is TGTGCCAGCAGACCCCACAGGAACACTGAAGCTTTCTTT. This rearrangement joins TRBV28 to TRBJ1-1; D is unclear. The germline gives CDR1 MDHEN, CDR2 SYDVKM. V was shortened by 6 bases and J by 1 base, with 9 bases between the two germline ends. The CDR3 has 13 residues.

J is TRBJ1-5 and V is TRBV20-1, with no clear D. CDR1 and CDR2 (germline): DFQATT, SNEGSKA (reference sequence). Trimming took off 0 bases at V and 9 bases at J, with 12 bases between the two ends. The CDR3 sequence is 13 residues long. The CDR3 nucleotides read TGCAGTGCTAGAGATTCAGCCGGAAGGCCCCAGCATTTT. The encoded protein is CSARDSAGRPQHF.

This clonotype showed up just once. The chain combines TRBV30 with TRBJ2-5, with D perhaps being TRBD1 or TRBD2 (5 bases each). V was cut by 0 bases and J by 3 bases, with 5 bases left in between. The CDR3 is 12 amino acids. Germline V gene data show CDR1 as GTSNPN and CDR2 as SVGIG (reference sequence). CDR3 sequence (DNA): TGTGCCTGGAGTGTGGGGGAAGAGACCCAGTACTTC. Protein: CAWSVGEETQYF.

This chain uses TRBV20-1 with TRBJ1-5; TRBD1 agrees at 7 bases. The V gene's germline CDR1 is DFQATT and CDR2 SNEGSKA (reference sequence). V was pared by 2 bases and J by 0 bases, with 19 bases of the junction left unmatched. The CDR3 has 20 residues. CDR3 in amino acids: CSARRRRGQAPLYSNQPQHF. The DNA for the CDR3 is TGCAGTGCTAGACGCCGCCGAGGACAGGCTCCCCTTTATAGCAATCAGCCCCAGCATTTT.

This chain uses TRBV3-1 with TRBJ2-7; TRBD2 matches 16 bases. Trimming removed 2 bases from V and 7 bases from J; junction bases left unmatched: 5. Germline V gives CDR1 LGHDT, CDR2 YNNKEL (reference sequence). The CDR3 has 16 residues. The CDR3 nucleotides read TGTGCCAGCAGCCAATACCCGGGACTAGCGGGAGGGGAGCAGTACTTC. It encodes CASSQYPGLAGGEQYF.

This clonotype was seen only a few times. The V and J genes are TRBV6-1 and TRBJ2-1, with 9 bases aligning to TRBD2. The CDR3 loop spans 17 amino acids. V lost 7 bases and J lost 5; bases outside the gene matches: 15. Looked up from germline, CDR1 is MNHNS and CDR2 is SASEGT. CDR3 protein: CASTRVSGRLSNNEQFF. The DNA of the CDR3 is TGTGCCAGCACCCGAGTTAGCGGGAGACTGAGCAACAATGAGCAGTTCTTC.

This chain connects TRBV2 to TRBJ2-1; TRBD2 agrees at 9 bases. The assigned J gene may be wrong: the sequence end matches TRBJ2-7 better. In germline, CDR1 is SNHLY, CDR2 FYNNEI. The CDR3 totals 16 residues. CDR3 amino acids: CASSEERLAGYNEQYF. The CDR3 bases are TGTGCCAGCAGTGAAGAACGGCTAGCGGGGTACAATGAGCAGTACTTC.

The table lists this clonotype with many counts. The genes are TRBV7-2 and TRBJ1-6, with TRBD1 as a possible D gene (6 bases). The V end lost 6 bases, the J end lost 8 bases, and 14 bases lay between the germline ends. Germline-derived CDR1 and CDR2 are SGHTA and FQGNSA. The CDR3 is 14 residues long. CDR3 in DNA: TGTGCCAGCAGACGAACAGGGCCTCATTCACCCCTCCACTTT. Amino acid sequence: CASRRTGPHSPLHF.

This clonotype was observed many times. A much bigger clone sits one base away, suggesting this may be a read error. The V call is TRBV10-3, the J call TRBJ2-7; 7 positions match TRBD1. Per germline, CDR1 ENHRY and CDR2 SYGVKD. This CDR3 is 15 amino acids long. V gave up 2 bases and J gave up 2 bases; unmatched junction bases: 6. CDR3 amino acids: CAISEQGTATYEQYF. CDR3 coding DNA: TGTGCCATCAGTGAGCAAGGGACAGCGACCTACGAGCAGTACTTC.

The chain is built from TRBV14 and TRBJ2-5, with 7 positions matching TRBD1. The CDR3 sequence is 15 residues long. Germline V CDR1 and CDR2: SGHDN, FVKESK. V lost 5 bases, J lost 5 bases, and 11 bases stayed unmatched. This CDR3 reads CASSRHTGVRETQYF. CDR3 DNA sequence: TGTGCCAGCAGCAGACACACAGGGGTCCGGGAGACCCAGTACTTC.

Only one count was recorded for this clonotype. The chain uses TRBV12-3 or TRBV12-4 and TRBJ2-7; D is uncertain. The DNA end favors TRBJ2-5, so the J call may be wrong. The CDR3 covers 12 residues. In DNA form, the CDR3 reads TGTGCCAGCAGTATGGGTCGGAAGACCCAGTACTTC. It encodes CASSMGRKTQYF.

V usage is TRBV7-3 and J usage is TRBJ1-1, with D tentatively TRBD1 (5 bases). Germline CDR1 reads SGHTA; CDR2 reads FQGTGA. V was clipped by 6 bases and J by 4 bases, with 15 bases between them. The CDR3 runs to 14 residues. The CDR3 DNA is TGTGCCAGCAGTCCGCCGGGGGGAGGCACTGAAGCTTTCTTT. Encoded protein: CASSPPGGGTEAFF.

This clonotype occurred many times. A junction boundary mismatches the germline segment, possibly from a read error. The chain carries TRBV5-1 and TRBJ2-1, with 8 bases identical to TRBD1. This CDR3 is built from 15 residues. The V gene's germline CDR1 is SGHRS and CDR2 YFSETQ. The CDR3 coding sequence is TGTGCCAGCAGCTTAGGACAGGGCTCCTACAATGAGCAGTTCTTC. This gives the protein CASSLGQGSYNEQFF.

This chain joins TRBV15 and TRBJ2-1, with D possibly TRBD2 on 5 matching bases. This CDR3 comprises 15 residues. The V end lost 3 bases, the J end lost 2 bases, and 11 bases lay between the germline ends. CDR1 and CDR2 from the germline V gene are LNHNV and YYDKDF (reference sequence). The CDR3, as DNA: TGTGCCACCAGCAGGGTAAACGGGGCCTACAATGAGCAGTTCTTC. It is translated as CATSRVNGAYNEQFF.

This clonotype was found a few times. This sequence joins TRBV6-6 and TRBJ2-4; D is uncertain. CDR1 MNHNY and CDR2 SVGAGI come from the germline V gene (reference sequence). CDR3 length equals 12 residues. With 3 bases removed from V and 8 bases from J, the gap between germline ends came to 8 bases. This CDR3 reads CASSYISDIQYF. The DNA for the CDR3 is TGTGCCAGCAGTTATATCTCGGACATTCAGTACTTC.

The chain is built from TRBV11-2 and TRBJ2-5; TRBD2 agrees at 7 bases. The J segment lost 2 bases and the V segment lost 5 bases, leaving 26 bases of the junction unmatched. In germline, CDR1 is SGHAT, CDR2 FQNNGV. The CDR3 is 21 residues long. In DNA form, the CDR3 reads TGTGCCAGCAGCCCCAACTACGAGCGGGGAGCGCACGATATAAGACAAGAGACCCAGTACTTC. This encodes CASSPNYERGAHDIRQETQYF. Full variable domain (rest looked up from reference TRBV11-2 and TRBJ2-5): EAGVAQSPRYKIIEKRQSVAFWCNPISGHATLYWYQQILGQGPKLLIQFQNNGVVDDSQLPKDRFSAERLKGVDSTLKIQPAKLEDSAVYLCASSPNYERGAHDIRQETQYFGPGTRLLVL.

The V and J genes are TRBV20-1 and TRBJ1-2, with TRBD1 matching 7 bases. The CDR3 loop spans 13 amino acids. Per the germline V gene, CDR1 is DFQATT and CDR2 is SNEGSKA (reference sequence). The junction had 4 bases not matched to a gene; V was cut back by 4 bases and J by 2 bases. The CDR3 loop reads CSANPGQNYGYTF. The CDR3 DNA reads TGCAGTGCTAACCCGGGACAGAACTATGGCTACACCTTC.

CDR3 sequence reads: CSARVIGQETQYF. DNA of the CDR3: TGCAGTGCTAGAGTCATCGGCCAAGAGACCCAGTACTTC. The chain has TRBV20-1 and TRBJ2-5; D is unresolved. V lost 1 base and J lost 1, with 7 bases in between. CDR3 size: 13 residues. The germline gives CDR1 DFQATT, CDR2 SNEGSKA (reference sequence).

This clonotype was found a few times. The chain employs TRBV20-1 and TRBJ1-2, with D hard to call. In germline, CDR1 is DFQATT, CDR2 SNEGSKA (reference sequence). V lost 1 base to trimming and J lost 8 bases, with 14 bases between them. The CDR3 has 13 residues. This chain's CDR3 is CSARVRSLGGYTF. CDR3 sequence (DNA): TGCAGTGCTAGAGTCCGGTCTCTCGGGGGCTACACCTTC.

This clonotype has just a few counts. Written as DNA, the CDR3 is TGTGCCAGCAGCCAAGCTTACACAGATACGCAGTATTTT. Encoded protein: CASSQAYTDTQYF. The rearrangement links TRBV4-2 to TRBJ2-3, with unresolved D. CDR3 size: 13 residues. Per the germline V gene, CDR1 is LGHNA and CDR2 is YNFKEQ. V lost 1 base and J lost 2, with 4 bases in between.

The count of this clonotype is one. The CDR3 nucleotides are TGTGCCAGCAGCCATGACCCGGGTGGATACGAGCAGTACTTC. Its translation: CASSHDPGGYEQYF. J is TRBJ2-5 and V is TRBV7-6; D gene ambiguous. The closer fit of TRBJ2-7 to the DNA end suggests the J call may be wrong. This CDR3 has 14 residues. CDR1 and CDR2 (germline): SGHVS, FNYEAQ.